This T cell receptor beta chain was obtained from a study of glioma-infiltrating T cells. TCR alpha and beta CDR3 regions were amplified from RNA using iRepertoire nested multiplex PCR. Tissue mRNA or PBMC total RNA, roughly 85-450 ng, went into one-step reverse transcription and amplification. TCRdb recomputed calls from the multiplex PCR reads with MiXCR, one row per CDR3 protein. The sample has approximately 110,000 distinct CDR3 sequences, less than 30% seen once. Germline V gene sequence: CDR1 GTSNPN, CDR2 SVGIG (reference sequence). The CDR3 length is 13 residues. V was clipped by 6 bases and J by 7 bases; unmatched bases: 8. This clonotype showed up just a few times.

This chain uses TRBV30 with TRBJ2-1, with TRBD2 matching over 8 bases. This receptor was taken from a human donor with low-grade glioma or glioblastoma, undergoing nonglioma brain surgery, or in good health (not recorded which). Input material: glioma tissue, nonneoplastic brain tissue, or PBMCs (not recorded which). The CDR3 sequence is CACPGRGWNEQFF. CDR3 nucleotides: TGTGCCTGTCCCGGGAGGGGCTGGAATGAGCAGTTCTTC.